Detailed here is one T cell receptor beta chain. Its antigen is unidentified. The table came from immunoSEQ multiplex PCR; TCRdb's copy has only in-frame clones and leaves some out. The profile covers 350,000 to 400,000 clones, with approximately 86% appearing a single time and 3.5% taken by the ten largest. The entry originates in a study of Ad26.COV2.S vaccination and SARS-CoV-2 variants. As for the study in general: Donor was assigned to the Ad26.COV2.S arm of trial COV1001. By the intramuscular route, Ad26.COV2.S was given once, or twice 56 days apart.

Treatment given: around 19 received Ad26.COV2.S at low or high dose, single or two shots; 5 received placebo; per-sample allocation not given. The investigators took samples on day 63 after the first vaccine or placebo injection. The CDR3 has 17 amino acids. V lost 1 base and J lost 1, with 14 bases in between. Germline CDR1 reads SGHRS; CDR2 reads YFSETQ. Findings of the study overall: Vaccine and placebo recipients had similar non-spike TCR breadth. Total T cell responses, in the TCR breadth and depth analyses, may have been underestimated.

The gene calls are TRBV5-1 and TRBJ2-2, with D perhaps matching TRBD2 (5 bases). This receptor was taken from a person aged 18 to 65 who received the Ad26.COV2.S COVID-19 vaccine or a placebo. Material: peripheral blood, obtained in a trial of Ad26.COV2.S vaccine versus placebo. CDR3 loop: CASSLTRTGLNTGELFF. The CDR3 DNA sequence: TGCGCCAGCAGCTTGACACGGACTGGATTGAACACCGGGGAGCTGTTTTTT.